A selection of T cell receptor beta chains follows, all from one sample in a study of cytomegalovirus exposure and HLA in healthy donors. Profiling relied on immunoSEQ multiplex PCR, and the TCRdb table lists in-frame clones only, not all of them. The data show about 130,000 clones, under 85% seen once. Sequences were obtained from PBMCs. The receptors come from a woman aged 40 to 49 in good health and CMV-seropositive. The CDR3 runs from the conserved cysteine through the conserved F or W. A D gene is named only where the DNA matches it firmly. The size field is filled for only some rows; it gives once, few, many or a size class.

d_gene	abundance	v_gene	j_gene	CDR3aa	CDR3nt
TRBD2	few	TRBV5-4	TRBJ2-2	CASSQGEASGSLNTGELFF	TGTGCCAGCAGCCAAGGTGAGGCTAGCGGGAGTTTGAACACCGGGGAGCTGTTTTTT
-	-	TRBV28	TRBJ2-7	CASSTRLVLHYEQYF	TGTGCCAGCAGTACCCGACTAGTATTACACTACGAGCAGTACTTC
-	many	TRBV2	TRBJ1-1	CASRGGQRNTEAFF	TGTGCCAGCAGAGGTGGACAGCGGAACACTGAAGCTTTCTTT
-	-	TRBV7-8	TRBJ1-2	CASSLGLLPNGGYTF	TGTGCCAGCAGCTTAGGGCTCTTGCCAAATGGTGGCTACACCTTC
-	once	TRBV10-3	TRBJ1-1	CAISDSNTGNTEAFF	TGTGCCATCAGTGACTCTAACACGGGGAACACTGAAGCTTTCTTT
-	-	TRBV14	TRBJ2-2	CASSQDLLGATGELFF	TGTGCCAGCAGCCAAGATCTGTTGGGAGCCACCGGGGAGCTGTTTTTT
-	-	TRBV7-9	TRBJ1-2	CASSPPGPRYGYTF	TGTGCCAGCAGCCCCCCCGGTCCCCGGTATGGCTACACCTTC
-	few	TRBV7-9	TRBJ1-3	CASSLSQGRENTIYF	TGTGCCAGCAGCTTATCCCAGGGAAGGGAAAACACCATATATTTT
-	-	TRBV28	TRBJ1-4	CASSLALTREKLFF	TGTGCCAGCAGTTTAGCGCTAACGCGAGAAAAACTGTTTTTT
-	-	TRBV10-3	TRBJ1-2	CAISESNSQSGYGYTF	TGTGCCATCAGTGAGTCGAATTCTCAATCGGGCTATGGCTACACCTTC